This TCR beta chain stems from a study of blood T cell repertoires in COVID-19. Background on the study: From the United States, Italy and Spain came samples of acute and convalescent COVID-19.

Residents of 24 US areas, aged roughly 18 to 89 years, made up the participants. Cohort assignment relied on participant-reported clinical history. Germline values: CDR1 SEHNR, CDR2 FQNEAQ (reference sequence). The CDR3 covers 17 residues. V lost 5 bases to trimming and J lost 7 bases; unmatched junction nucleotides: 15. In the study's own analysis: It was from reference gene primer amplification that nucleated cell counts were estimated. Sequenced by immunoSEQ multiplex PCR; TCRdb stores in-frame clones only, minus some. V, J and clone size were drawn from that table, and D and trimming were deduced from the DNA. The repertoire consists of approximately 180,000 clones, with approximately 89% occurring once and the leading ten covering about 2.1%.

The specimen was PBMCs or T cells enriched from blood (not recorded which). The J gene is TRBJ2-5, the V gene TRBV7-9; 11 bases map to TRBD1. The sequence derives from a woman in her thirties or forties with acute COVID-19. CDR3 residues: CASSVRAGTGGSRTQYF. The CDR3 DNA reads as TGTGCCAGCAGCGTCAGGGCCGGGACAGGGGGTTCTCGGACCCAGTACTTC.